Only one count was recorded for the clone carrying this T cell receptor (beta chain). Original handling: Amplified reference gene primers provided the basis for estimating nucleated cell counts. The table came from immunoSEQ multiplex PCR; TCRdb's copy has only in-frame clones and leaves some out. That table gives V, J and clone size, and the DNA gave D and trimming. This table has some 45,000 clones, approximately 90% appearing once. This entry belongs to a study of blood T cell repertoires in COVID-19. Study background: The United States, Italy and Spain provided the acute and convalescent COVID-19 samples. PBMCs, B-cell-depleted T cells, or T cells provided the cDNA or gDNA that made up the material.

Germline V gives CDR1 DFQATT, CDR2 SNEGSKA (reference sequence). This CDR3 has 14 amino acids. Trimming pared 4 bases from V and 8 bases from J, leaving 18 bases between. The rearrangement links TRBV20-1 to TRBJ2-1, with D tentatively TRBD2 (6 bases). This clonotype was sampled from a human donor in a cohort sampled during active COVID-19. The sequenced sample consisted of peripheral blood. For the CDR3, the DNA is TGCAGTGCTAATGATCTGGATTCGGGGGATGAGCAGTTCTTC. Translating gives CSANDLDSGDEQFF.